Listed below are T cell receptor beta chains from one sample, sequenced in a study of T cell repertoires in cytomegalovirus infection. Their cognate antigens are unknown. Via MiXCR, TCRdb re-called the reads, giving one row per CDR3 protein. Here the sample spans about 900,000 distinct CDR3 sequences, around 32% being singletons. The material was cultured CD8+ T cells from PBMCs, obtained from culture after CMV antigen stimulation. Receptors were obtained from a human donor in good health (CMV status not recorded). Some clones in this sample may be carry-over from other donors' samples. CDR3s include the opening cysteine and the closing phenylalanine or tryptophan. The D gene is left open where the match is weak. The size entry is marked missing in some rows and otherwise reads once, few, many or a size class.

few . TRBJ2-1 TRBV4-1 CASSQGVEAYNEQFF TGCGCCAGCAGCCAAGGGGTAGAGGCCTACAATGAGCAGTTCTTC
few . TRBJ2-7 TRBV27 CASSLVGLSYEQYF TGTGCCAGCAGTTTGGTAGGACTCTCCTACGAGCAGTACTTC
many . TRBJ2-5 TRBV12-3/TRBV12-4 CASSLQGGQETQYF TGTGCCAGCAGCCTACAGGGAGGCCAAGAGACCCAGTACTTC
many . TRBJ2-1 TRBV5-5 CASSHRELVSYNEQFF TGTGCCAGCAGCCACAGGGAATTAGTCTCCTACAATGAGCAGTTCTTC
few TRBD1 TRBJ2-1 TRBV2 CANQRRDRAHNEQFF TGTGCCAATCAGAGGCGGGACAGGGCCCACAATGAGCAGTTCTTC
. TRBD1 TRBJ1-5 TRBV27 CASRSGTGMDQPQHF TGTGCCAGCAGATCCGGGACAGGGATGGATCAGCCCCAGCATTTT
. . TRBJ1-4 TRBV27 CASSLSAGSTNEKLFF TGTGCCAGCAGTTTATCGGCAGGCTCAACTAATGAAAAACTGTTTTTT
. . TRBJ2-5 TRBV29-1 CSVGWETQYF TGCAGCGTTGGGTGGGAGACCCAGTACTTC
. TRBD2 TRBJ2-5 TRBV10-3 CAISGGGETQYF TGTGCCATCAGTGGGGGAGGGGAGACCCAGTACTTC
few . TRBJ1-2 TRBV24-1 CATSDRRRDGYGYTF TGTGCCACCAGTGACCGGAGAAGGGACGGCTATGGCTACACCTTC
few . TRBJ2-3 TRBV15 CATSRVGGTDTQYF TGTGCCACCAGCAGAGTTGGGGGCACAGATACGCAGTATTTT
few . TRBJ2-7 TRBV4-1 CASSHPMEGLSYEQYF TGCGCCAGCAGCCACCCAATGGAGGGTTTGTCCTACGAGCAGTACTTC
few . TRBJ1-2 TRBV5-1 CASSLEHPGYGYTF TGCGCCAGCAGCTTGGAACACCCTGGGTATGGCTACACCTTC
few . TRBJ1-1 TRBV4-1 CASSQIEQTITEAFF TGCGCCAGCAGCCAAATCGAACAGACCATCACTGAAGCTTTCTTT
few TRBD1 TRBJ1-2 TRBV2 CASSPRRQGPPYGYTF TGTGCCAGCAGTCCTCGACGACAGGGACCTCCCTATGGCTACACCTTC
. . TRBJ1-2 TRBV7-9 CASSRETGYGYTF TGTGCCAGCAGCAGGGAGACGGGGTATGGCTACACCTTC